Listed here are 10 T cell receptor beta chains from one sample, sequenced in a study of CD8 T cells in ankylosing spondylitis. TCRdb reanalysed the 5' RACE reads using MiXCR and keeps one entry per CDR3 protein. The profile covers around 220,000 distinct CDR3 sequences, with 8% to 11% appearing a single time and over 20% taken by the ten largest. Input material: blood, either unsorted or a sorted T cell fraction (not recorded which). These receptors were obtained from a male donor with ankylosing spondylitis or in good health (not recorded which).

This CDR3 reads CSVESQNTEAFF. In nucleotides, the CDR3 is TGCAGCGTTGAATCCCAGAACACTGAAGCTTTCTTT. The chain uses TRBV29-1 and TRBJ1-1, with no clear D. The germline V gene encodes CDR1 SQVTM and CDR2 ANQGSEA. Trimming removed 2 bases from V and 1 base from J, with 5 bases in between. This CDR3 spans 12 amino acids.

This clonotype was seen at least ten times. V and J are TRBV29-1 and TRBJ2-2, with D unclear. Looked up from germline, CDR1 is SQVTM and CDR2 is ANQGSEA. Trimming shortened V by 0 bases and J by 0 bases, and 5 bases separated the two germline ends. There are 14 residues in the CDR3. The CDR3: CSVEEVANTGELFF. For the CDR3, the DNA is TGCAGCGTTGAAGAAGTCGCGAACACCGGGGAGCTGTTTTTT.

This chain uses TRBV12-3 or TRBV12-4 with TRBJ1-4; TRBD1 agrees at 9 bases. The CDR3 is made up of 14 amino acids. Trimming at V came to 6 bases and at J to 4 bases, leaving 3 bases not matched to a gene. CDR3 nucleotides: TGTGCCAGCAGCCGGGACAGGGTTAATGAAAAACTGTTTTTT. Translation: CASSRDRVNEKLFF.

This clonotype was counted ten times or more. The genes are TRBV6-1 and TRBJ2-4, with 7 bases identical to TRBD1. Trimming cost V 5 bases and J 10 bases; bases outside gene matches: 8. The length of the CDR3 is 13 residues. Germline V gene lookup returns CDR1 MNHNS and CDR2 SASEGT. The CDR3 DNA sequence: TGTGCCAGCAGTACACTGGCAGGGGGAATTCAGTACTTC. The encoded protein is CASSTLAGGIQYF.

This clonotype came up many times. The chain uses TRBV5-6 and TRBJ2-5; D unclear. This CDR3 is built from 12 residues. Germline assignment: CDR1 SGHDT and CDR2 YYEEEE. V lost 1 base and J lost 5, with 6 bases in between. The CDR3 nucleotides are TGTGCCAGCAGCTTGATTGGCGAGACCCAGTACTTC. The encoded protein is CASSLIGETQYF.

The chain recombines TRBV12-3 or TRBV12-4 with TRBJ1-5; D perhaps matches TRBD1 (5 bases). There are 15 residues in the CDR3. Trimming took off 5 bases at V and 5 bases at J, with 16 bases between the two ends. The CDR3: CASSPYWGRDQPQHF. CDR3 DNA sequence: TGTGCCAGCAGTCCCTACTGGGGGAGGGATCAGCCCCAGCATTTT.

This clonotype occurred many times. The chain links TRBV4-2 to TRBJ2-1, with D uncertain. Germline CDR1 and CDR2: LGHNA and YNFKEQ. Trimming pared 0 bases from V and 0 bases from J, leaving 12 bases between. This CDR3 region has 17 residues. The CDR3 nucleotides read TGTGCCAGCAGCCAAGATACGGCCGCCGACTCCTACAATGAGCAGTTCTTC. The encoded protein is CASSQDTAADSYNEQFF.

This clonotype was picked up many times. V usage is TRBV12-3 or TRBV12-4 and J usage is TRBJ2-4; 7 bases agree with TRBD2. Trimming at V came to 3 bases and at J to 1 base, leaving 0 bases not matched to a gene. This CDR3 is built from 14 residues. CDR3 in amino acids: CASSFGGAKNIQYF. The CDR3 region has the DNA TGTGCCAGCAGTTTCGGGGGGGCCAAAAACATTCAGTACTTC.

The V and J genes are TRBV20-1 and TRBJ2-3, with TRBD1 matching 8 bases. V was pared by 2 bases and J by 4 bases, with 11 bases of the junction left unmatched. Germline loops: CDR1 DFQATT, CDR2 SNEGSKA (reference sequence). This CDR3 region has 16 residues. The DNA for the CDR3 is TGCAGTGCTAGAAGAGGGACAGGACAAGTCGCAGATACGCAGTATTTT. Its protein is CSARRGTGQVADTQYF.

This clonotype showed up many times. Sequence at one end of the junction differs from germline and may be a read error. The chain couples TRBV7-7 to TRBJ1-4; possibly TRBD1 for D (5 bases). Looked up from germline, CDR1 is SSHAT and CDR2 is FNYEAQ (reference sequence). The CDR3 covers 14 residues. This CDR3 is CASSPGTSNEKLFF. The CDR3, as DNA: TGTGCTAGCAGTCCTGGGACCTCTAATGAAAAACTGTTTTTT. The variable domain in full, with the rest retrieved from reference TRBV7-7 and TRBJ1-4, is GAGVSQSPRYKVTKRGQDVTLRCDPISSHATLYWYQQALGQGPEFLTYFNYEAQPDKSGLPSDRFSAERPEGSISTLTIQRTEQRDSAMYRCASSPGTSNEKLFFGSGTQLSVL.